Listed below are T cell receptor beta chains from one sample, sequenced in a study of blood T cells in healthy people across ages. TCRdb reprocessed the 5' RACE reads via MiXCR and lists one record per CDR3 protein. The sample gives hundreds of thousands of distinct CDR3 sequences, roughly 30% of which show up once; around a sixth is in the top ten. What was sequenced was blood. The receptors stem from a woman at least 80 years old in good health. CDR3s include the opening cysteine and the closing phenylalanine or tryptophan. Each record gives: V gene, J gene, CDR3 protein.

>TRBV29-1|TRBJ1-1
CSVEVSLRTEAFF
>TRBV2|TRBJ1-5
CASSADGIDQPQHF
>TRBV6-4|TRBJ2-3
CASSDSAGGPDTQYF
>TRBV10-2|TRBJ1-5
CASRGGSSNQPQHF
>TRBV10-2|TRBJ2-7
CASKTGGAGYEQYF
>TRBV6-5|TRBJ2-4
CATLQGDIQYF
>TRBV28|TRBJ1-4
CASRKRVEEKLFF
>TRBV20-1|TRBJ2-7
CSAGPGIRGTPPSYEQYF
>TRBV7-3|TRBJ2-5
CASSLKPTPRETQYF
>TRBV12-3/TRBV12-4|TRBJ2-2
CASSPWTGGNTGELFF
>TRBV7-2|TRBJ2-4
CASSLGREKSIQYF
>TRBV27|TRBJ2-7
CASASPGQGFEQYF
>TRBV6-5|TRBJ2-5
CASRDGGRETQYF
>TRBV7-9|TRBJ2-7
CASRMGQEVYEQYF
>TRBV5-1|TRBJ1-2
CASSLGYAGRRDYGYTF
>TRBV29-1|TRBJ2-3
CSVEATDPSTDTQYF
>TRBV5-5|TRBJ1-2
CASSFKQSYGYTF
>TRBV5-6|TRBJ1-2
CASRSTGGLYGYTF
>TRBV5-5|TRBJ1-4
CASSSIRQGEKLFF
>TRBV5-1|TRBJ2-7
CASSSTGYSYEQYF
>TRBV29-1|TRBJ1-3
CSVEDRGQGNTIYF
>TRBV7-2|TRBJ2-5
CASSPTGTSLRKETQYF
>TRBV6-5|TRBJ1-2
CASSPGGLDYGYTF
>TRBV5-1|TRBJ1-2
CASSLGGSSYGYTF
>TRBV28|TRBJ1-2
CASSSRGIGTGRYGYTF
>TRBV7-2|TRBJ1-2
CASSLVGRGSSMKNGYTF
>TRBV20-1|TRBJ2-7
CSARAWDRSYEQYF
>TRBV6-1|TRBJ2-2
CASSALGETGELFF
>TRBV20-1|TRBJ2-7
CSARAGGNEQYF
>TRBV6-7|TRBJ2-6
CASSYESRQSSGANVLTF
>TRBV6-6|TRBJ1-1
CAMHDEGAAFF
>TRBV5-1|TRBJ2-1
CASSRRQGQEQFF
>TRBV5-1|TRBJ1-1
CASSLYRQGNTEAFF
>TRBV6-6|TRBJ2-5
CASSTGTSGGGETQYF
>TRBV20-1|TRBJ1-2
CSATRTGTTYGYTF
>TRBV24-1|TRBJ2-2
CATSDWTGTTRTGELFF
>TRBV20-1|TRBJ1-1
CSAIPGTVTEAFF
>TRBV5-1|.
CASTEVVGGSYNEQYF
>TRBV3-1|TRBJ2-5
CASSQDLGAETQYF
>TRBV28|TRBJ2-1
CASSLQYEQFF
>TRBV29-1|TRBJ2-1
CSVKVRGDEQFF
>TRBV9|TRBJ2-1
CASSVGASSGACNEQFF
>TRBV20-1|TRBJ1-5
CSARVEQGNQPQHF
>TRBV7-9|.
CASSPDRGDGSYNEQYF
>TRBV2|TRBJ2-7
CASSGGGMGEQYF
>TRBV29-1|TRBJ1-2
CSVDQGEGYGYTF
>TRBV4-2|TRBJ2-1
CASSQDWSSQPRGNEQFF
>TRBV28|TRBJ2-5
CASRTTSGGYGEQYF
>TRBV28|TRBJ1-2
CASGECYGYTF
>TRBV27|TRBJ1-2
CASSDRQGRGYTF
>TRBV15|TRBJ2-5
CATSRDRETQYF
>TRBV20-1|TRBJ1-2
CSAGYRGQGISGYTF
>TRBV5-1|TRBJ2-1
CASSLRQGNEQFF
>TRBV5-1|TRBJ1-2
CASSNSDSFGYTF
>TRBV13|TRBJ1-1
CASSLGNAGSEAFF
>TRBV7-3|TRBJ2-5
CASSLSGGIQETQYF
>TRBV7-2|TRBJ1-2
CASSRQGALGYGYTF
>TRBV7-3|TRBJ2-5
CASSLSGGQETQYF
>TRBV19|TRBJ2-3
CASSIALRSGGTDTQYF